This entry describes one T cell receptor (beta chain). The entry originates in a study of blood T cell repertoires in COVID-19. Across the study: Spain, Italy and the United States supplied samples that represented acute and convalescent COVID-19. PBMCs, B-cell-depleted T cells, or T cells were the source of the cDNA or gDNA that made up the material.

Original methodology: Estimated nucleated cell counts came from reference gene primer amplification. The repertoire was sequenced with immunoSEQ multiplex PCR; TCRdb's copy has only in-frame clones and lacks some. From that table come the V and J calls and clone size; the DNA was used to work out D and trimming. The data contain about 220,000 clones, around 81% of them seen just once; the ten biggest clones take up 3% to 3.5%. The source material was peripheral blood. This sequence originates from a woman aged 30 to 39 who had recovered from COVID-19.

CDR3 sequence (DNA): TGTGCCAGCAGTATGGGAGACAATGAGCAGTTCTTC. Translation: CASSMGDNEQFF. V and J are TRBV6-4 and TRBJ2-1; D possibly corresponds to TRBD2 (5 bases). Germline assignment: CDR1 MRHNA and CDR2 SNTAGT. This CDR3 region has 12 residues. The ends were cut back, 5 bases at V and 5 bases at J, with 7 bases in the middle.